This record looks at one TCR beta chain sequence and its context. TCRs were amplified from about 640 ng gDNA of bulk tumor per sample. Widely spaced biopsies, several per primary tumor, were obtained at surgery. Samples came from untreated patients having curative surgery for newly diagnosed non-small cell lung cancer. Multiplex PCR was performed with 32 V and 13 J primers, and it amplified TCR beta CDR3. TCRdb ran MiXCR on the multiplex PCR reads and lists one entry per CDR3 protein. The sample yields fewer than 12,000 distinct CDR3 sequences, almost 30% seen once. The data derive from a study of immune heterogeneity within non-small cell lung tumors. Germline V gene data show CDR1 as MNHEY and CDR2 as SMNVEV (reference sequence). The CDR3 is 16 residues long. V lost 5 bases, J lost 2 bases, and 16 bases lay in between.

Sequences were obtained from lung tumor tissue. The receptor comes from a woman aged 55 to 70 with non-small cell lung cancer. The chain joins TRBV27 to TRBJ1-3; tentative D call: TRBD1 (6 bases). The CDR3 sequence is CASSPEPGVTGNTIYF. CDR3 DNA: TGTGCCAGCAGTCCAGAACCAGGGGTAACTGGAAACACCATATATTTT.